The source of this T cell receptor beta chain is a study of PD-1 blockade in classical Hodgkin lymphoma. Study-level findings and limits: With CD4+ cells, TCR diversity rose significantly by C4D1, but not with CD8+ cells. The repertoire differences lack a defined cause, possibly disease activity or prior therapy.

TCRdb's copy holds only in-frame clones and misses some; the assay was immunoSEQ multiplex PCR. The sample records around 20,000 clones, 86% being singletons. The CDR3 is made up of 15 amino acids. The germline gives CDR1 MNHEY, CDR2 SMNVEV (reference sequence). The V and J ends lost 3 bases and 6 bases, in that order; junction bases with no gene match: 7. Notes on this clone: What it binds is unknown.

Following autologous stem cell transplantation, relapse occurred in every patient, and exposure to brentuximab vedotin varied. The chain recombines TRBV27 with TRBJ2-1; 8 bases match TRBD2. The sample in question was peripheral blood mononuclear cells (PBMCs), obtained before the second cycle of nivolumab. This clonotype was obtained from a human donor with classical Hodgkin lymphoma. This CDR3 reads CASSLGLGTFNEQFF. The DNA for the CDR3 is TGTGCCAGCAGTTTGGGACTAGGGACTTTCAATGAGCAGTTCTTC.